This T cell receptor beta chain derives from a study of CD8+CD57+ T cells in acquired aplastic anemia. Whole-study context: Mean yield of DNA from sorted CD4+ and CD8+ cells was 3 to 3.5 ug. Healthy donors averaged approximately 9.9 million reads for CD4+ cells. General study findings and limits: Patient and control CD8+ Simpson's diversity was not significantly different.

Per the germline V gene, CDR1 is SGHTA and CDR2 is FQGNSA. Trimming cost V 5 bases and J 2 bases; bases outside gene matches: 3. This CDR3 spans 15 amino acids. Genomic DNA, the template, was used for profiling of the TCR beta VDJ and CDR3. TCRdb redid the calling of the reads with MiXCR, one entry per CDR3 protein. The sample holds under 200,000 distinct CDR3 sequences, roughly 40% seen once. This clonotype came up many times. Its antigen is not known. The TCR comes from a human donor in good health. The sequencing input was sorted CD4+, CD8+, or CD8+CD57+ T cells (not recorded which) from PBMCs. The chain has TRBV7-2 and TRBJ2-7; 13 positions agree with TRBD2. The CDR3 nucleotides are TGTGCCAGCAGCCAGACTAGCGGGAGGACCTACGAGCAGTACTTC. Translating it yields CASSQTSGRTYEQYF.